This TCR beta chain was recovered during a study of T-cell reconstitution after alpha-beta-depleted transplantation in children. Unique molecular identifiers were used to barcode this TCRbeta library. TCRdb used MiXCR to reprocess the PCR reads, holding one entry per CDR3 protein. Among 900,000 or so distinct CDR3 sequences listed, under 20% were seen once. About this clonotype itself: What it binds is not known.

The CDR3 contains 15 residues. V shed 5 bases and J shed 0 bases, with 12 bases lying between them. CDR1 and CDR2 from the germline V gene are SGHTA and FQGTGA. Study-level findings and limits: High day-60 TCRbeta diversity in some patients came from surviving recipient T cells and thymic progenitors. Among T cells one year after transplant, newly produced cells accounted for most counts and diversity. By about two months after transplant, alpha-beta T cells reportedly arose from several hundred graft clones that had expanded.

This specimen was PBMCs, mostly from graft donor cells, taken 360 days after TCRalphabeta/CD19-depleted stem cell transplant. V gene TRBV7-3 combines with J gene TRBJ2-3; no clear D gene. This receptor was obtained from a male patient younger than 18 who had a stem cell transplant for acute lymphoblastic leukemia, so the T cells may come from the graft donor. The CDR3 loop reads CASSLWAGSTDTQYF. CDR3 sequence (DNA): TGTGCCAGCAGCCTTTGGGCCGGAAGCACAGATACGCAGTATTTT.